The present T cell receptor beta chain was sequenced within a study of T cell responses to AZD1222 COVID-19 vaccine. This clone has a handful of counts. Its antigen is currently unknown. Measured with immunoSEQ multiplex PCR; TCRdb has only the in-frame clones, and not every one. Among approximately 260,000 clones listed, 85% to 95% were seen once. The germline V and J ends were trimmed by 5 bases and 5 bases, with 18 bases remaining between them. CDR1 MNHEY and CDR2 SVGAGI come from the germline V gene. CDR3 length equals 15 residues. Study-wide points: Clonal diversity was possibly underestimated, and the donors were mostly white British, with more females.

The receptor's source is an adult in good health. The sequences come from peripheral blood, collected on day 0 of AZD1222 vaccination. V gene TRBV6-5 combines with J gene TRBJ1-1; tentative D call: TRBD1 (5 bases). The CDR3: CASSPRGTFGTEAFF. CDR3 DNA: TGTGCCAGCAGTCCCCGAGGGACCTTCGGGACTGAAGCTTTCTTT.